This T cell receptor beta chain originates from a study of blood T cells in healthy people across ages. Trimming left V 2 bases short and J 8 bases short, with 15 bases between. Germline V lookup: CDR1 PRHDT, CDR2 FYEKMQ (reference sequence). The CDR3 covers 14 residues. This clonotype came up a few times. Its antigen remains unidentified. Study-wide findings and caveats: Considered underestimates were the diversity estimates obtained from one million T cells.

Combining a sample-barcoded 5' primer with a J-beta primer mix, a second PCR ran for 7 to 11 cycles. A single record per CDR3 protein comes from TCRdb applying MiXCR to the 5' RACE reads. The sample contains some 1.4 million distinct CDR3 sequences, roughly 40% of which appear only once. Per-sample yields of isolated PBMCs were at least 6 million. Per sample, extraction of total RNA gave at least 5.5 micrograms in every case. V is TRBV13 and J is TRBJ1-2; perhaps TRBD1 as D (5 bases). The specimen sequenced was blood. The sequence came from a woman aged 18-30 years in good health. The CDR3 region is CASSLIRDLGGYTF. The CDR3 DNA follows: TGTGCCAGCAGCTTAATCCGGGACCTCGGCGGCTACACCTTC.